The 2 T cell receptor beta chains below all came from one sample that was sequenced in a study of T cell responses to AZD1222 COVID-19 vaccine. Data came from immunoSEQ multiplex PCR; TCRdb stores just in-frame clones and leaves some out. The table shows 120,000 or so clones, with about nine tenths occurring only once. The sequencing here drew on peripheral blood, taken on day 0 of AZD1222 vaccination. Every receptor here comes from an adult in good health.

The chain joins TRBV7-9 to TRBJ1-2; no clear D gene. Germline V CDR1 and CDR2: SEHNR, FQNEAQ (reference sequence). Trimming stripped 0 bases from V and 3 bases from J, with 8 bases between. This CDR3 region has 14 residues. CDR3 sequence reads: CASSLAAAYYGYTF. CDR3 nucleotides: TGTGCCAGCAGCTTAGCTGCAGCGTACTATGGCTACACCTTC.

V is TRBV21-1 and J is TRBJ1-2; the table gives TRBD1 as D, unverified against the DNA. TRBV21-1 is a listed pseudogene. CDR3 length equals 16 residues. Here the CDR3 reads CASRTFRGRGDYGYTF. The CDR3, as DNA: TGTGCCAGCAGAACCTTCAGGGGCAGGGGGGACTATGGCTACACCTTC.